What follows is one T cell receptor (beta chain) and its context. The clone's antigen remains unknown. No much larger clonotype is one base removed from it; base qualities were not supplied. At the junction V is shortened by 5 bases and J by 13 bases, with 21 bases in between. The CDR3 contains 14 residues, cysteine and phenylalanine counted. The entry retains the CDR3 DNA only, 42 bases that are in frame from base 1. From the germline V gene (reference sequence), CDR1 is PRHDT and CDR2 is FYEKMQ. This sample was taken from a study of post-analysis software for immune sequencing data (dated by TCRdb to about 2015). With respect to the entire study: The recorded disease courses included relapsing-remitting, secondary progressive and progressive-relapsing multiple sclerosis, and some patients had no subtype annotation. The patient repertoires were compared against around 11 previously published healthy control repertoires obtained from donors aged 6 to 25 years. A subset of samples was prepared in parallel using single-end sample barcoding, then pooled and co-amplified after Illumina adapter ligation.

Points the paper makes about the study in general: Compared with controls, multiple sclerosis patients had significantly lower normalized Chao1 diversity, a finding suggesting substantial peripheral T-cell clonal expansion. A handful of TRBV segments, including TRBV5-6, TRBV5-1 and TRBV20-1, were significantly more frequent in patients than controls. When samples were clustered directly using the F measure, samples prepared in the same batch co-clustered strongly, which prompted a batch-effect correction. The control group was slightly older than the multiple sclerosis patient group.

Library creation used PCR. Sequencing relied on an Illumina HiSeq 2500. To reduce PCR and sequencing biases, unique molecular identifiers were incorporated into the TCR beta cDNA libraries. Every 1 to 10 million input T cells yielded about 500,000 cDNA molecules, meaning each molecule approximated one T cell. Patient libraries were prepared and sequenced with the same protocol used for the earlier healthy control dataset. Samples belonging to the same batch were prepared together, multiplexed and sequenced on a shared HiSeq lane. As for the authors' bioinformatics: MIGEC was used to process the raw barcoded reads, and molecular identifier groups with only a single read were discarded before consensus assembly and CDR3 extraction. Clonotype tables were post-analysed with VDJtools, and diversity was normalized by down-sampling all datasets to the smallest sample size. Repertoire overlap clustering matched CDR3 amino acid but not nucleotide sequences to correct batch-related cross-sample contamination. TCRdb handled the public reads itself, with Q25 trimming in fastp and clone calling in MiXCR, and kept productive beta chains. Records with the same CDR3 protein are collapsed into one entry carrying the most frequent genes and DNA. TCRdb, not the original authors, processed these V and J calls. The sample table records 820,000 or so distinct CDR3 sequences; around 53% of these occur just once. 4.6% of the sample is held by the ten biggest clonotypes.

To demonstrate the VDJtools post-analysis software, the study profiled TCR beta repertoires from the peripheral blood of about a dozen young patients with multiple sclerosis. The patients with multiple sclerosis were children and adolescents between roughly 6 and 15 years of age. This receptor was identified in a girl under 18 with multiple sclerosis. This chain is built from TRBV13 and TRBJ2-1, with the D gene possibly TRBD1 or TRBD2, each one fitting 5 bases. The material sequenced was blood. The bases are TGTGCCAGCAGCGGACAAGGTCTGGGAGAGACCCAGTTCTTC. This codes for CASSGQGLGETQFF.